This T cell receptor (beta chain) was sequenced for a study of OX40 agonist ivuxolimab in advanced cancers. TCRdb's table, derived via immunoSEQ multiplex PCR, lists solely in-frame clones and lacks some. The sample carries 100,000 to 150,000 clones, 85% to 95% recorded once. V was trimmed by 8 bases and J by 5 bases, leaving 18 bases between them. Germline-derived CDR1 and CDR2 are MDHEN and SYDVKM. The CDR3 consists of 14 residues. This receptor was obtained from an adult with an advanced solid tumor such as melanoma, head and neck, liver or kidney cancer. The source was CD4+ or CD8+ T cells sorted from blood, collected in a trial of the OX40 agonist ivuxolimab. The chain recombines TRBV28 with TRBJ1-2; no clear D. The CDR3 sequence: CASLIQLGRYGYTF. In nucleotides, the CDR3 is TGTGCCAGCTTAATTCAGTTAGGGCGTTATGGCTACACCTTC.